This section outlines one TCR beta chain sequence together with its context. Its antigen is still unknown. No base quality information exists; no much larger clone differs at one position. Receptor amplification or capture employed the immunoSEQ multiplex PCR assay. TCRdb re-hosts the immuneACCESS table, in-frame sequences only. Its copies lack some clones; in the studies checked, an unresolved V gene accounts for under half of them, and the cause for the rest is not known. The sample profile shows more than 95,000 clones; around 94% of them were found once. The ten biggest clones cover 0.75% to 0.95% of the sample. This entry belongs to a study of T cell changes during pregnancy in multiple sclerosis (dated by TCRdb to the late 2010s). The study in broad terms: The study looked at changes in the T cell repertoire across pregnancy in women with multiple sclerosis.

The CDR3 covers 13 residues, taking in both the cysteine and the phenylalanine. Only the CDR3 DNA stays, 39 bases, in frame from base 1. Per the germline V gene, SGHVS is the CDR1 and FQNEAQ is the CDR2. Trimming costs V 0 bases and J 9 bases, and their ends lie 11 bases apart. This TCR was sampled from a female donor with multiple sclerosis, enrolled in a pregnancy study. This chain is built from TRBV7-8 and TRBJ1-1, with no confident D gene call. This sample comprised peripheral blood, obtained after pregnancy. CDR3 protein: CASSLALGLQAFF. The bases read TGTGCCAGCAGCTTAGCGCTAGGACTTCAAGCTTTCTTT.